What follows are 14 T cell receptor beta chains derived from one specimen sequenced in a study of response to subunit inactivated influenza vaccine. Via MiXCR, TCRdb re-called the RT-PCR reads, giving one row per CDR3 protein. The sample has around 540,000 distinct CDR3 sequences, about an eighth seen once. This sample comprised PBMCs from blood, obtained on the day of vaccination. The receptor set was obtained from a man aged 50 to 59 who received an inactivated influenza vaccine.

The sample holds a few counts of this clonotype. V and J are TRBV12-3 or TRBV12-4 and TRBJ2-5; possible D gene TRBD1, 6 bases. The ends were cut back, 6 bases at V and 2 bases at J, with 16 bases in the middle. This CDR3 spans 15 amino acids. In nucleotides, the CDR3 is TGTGCCAGCAGCCCCCCCCAGACAGGACAAGAGACCCAGTACTTC. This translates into CASSPPQTGQETQYF.

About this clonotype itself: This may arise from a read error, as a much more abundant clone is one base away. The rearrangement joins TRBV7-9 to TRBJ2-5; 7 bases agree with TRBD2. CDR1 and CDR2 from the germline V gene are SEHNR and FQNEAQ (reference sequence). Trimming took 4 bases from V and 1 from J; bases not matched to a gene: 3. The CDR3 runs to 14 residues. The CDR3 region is CASSCRGVQETQYF. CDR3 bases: TGTGCCAGCAGCTGTCGGGGGGTCCAAGAGACCCAGTACTTC.

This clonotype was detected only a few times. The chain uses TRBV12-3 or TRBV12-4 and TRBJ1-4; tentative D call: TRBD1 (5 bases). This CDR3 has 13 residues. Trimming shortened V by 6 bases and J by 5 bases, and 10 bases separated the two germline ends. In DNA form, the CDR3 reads TGTGCCAGCAGGATGGGGCCGAATGAAAAACTGTTTTTT. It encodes CASRMGPNEKLFF.

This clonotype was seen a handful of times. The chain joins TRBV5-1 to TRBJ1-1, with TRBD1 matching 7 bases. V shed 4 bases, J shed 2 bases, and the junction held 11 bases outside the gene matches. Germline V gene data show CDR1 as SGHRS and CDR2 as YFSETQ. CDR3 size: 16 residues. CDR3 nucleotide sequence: TGCGCCAGCAGCGTACCCTACAGGGGTAGTAACACTGAAGCTTTCTTT. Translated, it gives CASSVPYRGSNTEAFF.

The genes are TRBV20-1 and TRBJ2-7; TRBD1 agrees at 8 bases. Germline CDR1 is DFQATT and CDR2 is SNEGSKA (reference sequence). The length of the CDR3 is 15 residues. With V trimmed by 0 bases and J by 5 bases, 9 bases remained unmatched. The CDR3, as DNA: TGCAGTGCTAGAGATGGCCAGGGGGCGCCGCACGAGCAGTACTTC. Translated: CSARDGQGAPHEQYF.

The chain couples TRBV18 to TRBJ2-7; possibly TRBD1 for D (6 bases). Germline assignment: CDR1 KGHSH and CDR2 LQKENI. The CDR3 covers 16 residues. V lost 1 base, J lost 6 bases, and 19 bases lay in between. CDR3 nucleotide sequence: TGTGCCAGCTCACCACGCGAGGGACGCCGAGGGGGCGAGCAGTACTTC. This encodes CASSPREGRRGGEQYF. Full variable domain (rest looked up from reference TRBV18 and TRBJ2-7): NAGVMQNPRHLVRRRGQEARLRCSPMKGHSHVYWYRQLPEEGLKFMVYLQKENIIDESGMPKERFSAEFPKEGPSILRIQQVVRGDSAAYFCASSPREGRRGGEQYFGPGTRLTVT.

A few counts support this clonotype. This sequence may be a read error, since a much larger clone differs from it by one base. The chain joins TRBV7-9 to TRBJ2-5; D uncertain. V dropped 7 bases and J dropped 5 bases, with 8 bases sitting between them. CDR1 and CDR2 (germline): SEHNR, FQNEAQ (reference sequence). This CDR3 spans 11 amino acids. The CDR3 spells CASKGGETQYF. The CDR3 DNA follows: TGTGCCAGCAAGGGTGGGGAGACCCAGTACTTC.

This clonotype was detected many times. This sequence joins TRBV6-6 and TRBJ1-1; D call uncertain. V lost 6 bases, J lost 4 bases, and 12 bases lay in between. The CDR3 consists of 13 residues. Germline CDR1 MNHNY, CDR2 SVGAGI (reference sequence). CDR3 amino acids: CASSYGGSTEAFF. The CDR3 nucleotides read TGTGCCAGCAGCTACGGCGGGTCCACTGAAGCTTTCTTT.

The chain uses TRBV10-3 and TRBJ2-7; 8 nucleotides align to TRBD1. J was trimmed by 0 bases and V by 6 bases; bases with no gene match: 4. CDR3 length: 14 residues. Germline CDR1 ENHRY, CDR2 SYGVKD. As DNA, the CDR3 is TGTGCCATCAGCCCGGGACAGGCCTCCTACGAGCAGTACTTC. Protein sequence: CAISPGQASYEQYF.

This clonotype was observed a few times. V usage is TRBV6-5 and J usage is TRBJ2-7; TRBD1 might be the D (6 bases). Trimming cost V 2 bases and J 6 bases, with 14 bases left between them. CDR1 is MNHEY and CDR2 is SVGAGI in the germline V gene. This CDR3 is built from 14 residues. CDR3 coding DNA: TGTGCCAGCAGTTACGACAGGCTCATAGGCGAGCAGTACTTC. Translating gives CASSYDRLIGEQYF.

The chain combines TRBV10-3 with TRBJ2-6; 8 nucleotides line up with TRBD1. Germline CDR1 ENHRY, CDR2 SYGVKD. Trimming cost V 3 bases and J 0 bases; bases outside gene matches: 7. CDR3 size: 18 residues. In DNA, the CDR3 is TGTGCCATCAGTGAAAGTTCCGGACAGGGCTCTGGGGCCAACGTCCTGACTTTC. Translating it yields CAISESSGQGSGANVLTF.

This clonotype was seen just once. CDR3 DNA sequence: TGTGCCAGCAGCCCCAGGACAGGGCGACGCGGGACAGATACGCAGTATTTT. Translating it yields CASSPRTGRRGTDTQYF. This rearrangement joins TRBV5-6 to TRBJ2-3; 8 bases align to TRBD1. The V segment lost 4 bases and the J segment 3 bases; nucleotides outside the gene matches: 13. Per the germline V gene, CDR1 is SGHDT and CDR2 is YYEEEE. There are 17 residues in the CDR3.

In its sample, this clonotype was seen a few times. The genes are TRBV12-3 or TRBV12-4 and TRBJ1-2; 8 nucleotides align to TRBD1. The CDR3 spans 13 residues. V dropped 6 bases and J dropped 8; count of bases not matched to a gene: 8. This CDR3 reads CASRRQGIQGYTF. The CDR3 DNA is TGTGCCAGCAGGAGACAGGGGATCCAGGGCTACACCTTC.

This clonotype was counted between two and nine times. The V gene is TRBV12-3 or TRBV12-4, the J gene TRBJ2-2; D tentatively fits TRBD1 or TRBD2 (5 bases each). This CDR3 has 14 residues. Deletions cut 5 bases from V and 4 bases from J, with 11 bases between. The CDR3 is CASSPDGTTGELFF. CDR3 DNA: TGTGCCAGCAGTCCGGACGGGACCACCGGGGAGCTGTTTTTT.